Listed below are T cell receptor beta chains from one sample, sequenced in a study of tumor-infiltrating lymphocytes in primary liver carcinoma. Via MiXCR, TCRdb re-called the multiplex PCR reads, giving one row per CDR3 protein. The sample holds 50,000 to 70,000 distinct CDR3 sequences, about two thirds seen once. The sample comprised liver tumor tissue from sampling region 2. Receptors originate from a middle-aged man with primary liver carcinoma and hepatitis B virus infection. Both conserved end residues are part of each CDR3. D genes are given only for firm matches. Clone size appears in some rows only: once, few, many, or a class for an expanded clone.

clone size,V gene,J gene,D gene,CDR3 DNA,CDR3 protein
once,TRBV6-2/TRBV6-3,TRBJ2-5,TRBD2,TGTGCCAGCAGTTCAACTAGCGGGAGGTTGAGAGAGAGCCAGTACTTC,CASSSTSGRLRESQYF
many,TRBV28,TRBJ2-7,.,TGTGCCAGCAGTTTACTGAAGGGTAGATTGTACGAGCAGTACTTC,CASSLLKGRLYEQYF
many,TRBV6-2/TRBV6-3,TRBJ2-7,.,TGTGCCGGGTCGGCGGGCTACGAGCAGTACTTC,CAGSAGYEQYF
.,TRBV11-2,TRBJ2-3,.,TGTGCCAGCAGCACCAACATAGATACGCAGTATTTT,CASSTNIDTQYF
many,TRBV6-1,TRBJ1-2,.,TGTGCCAGCAGTGAAGCGAGCAGGACTTATGGCTACACCTTC,CASSEASRTYGYTF
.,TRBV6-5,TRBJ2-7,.,TGTGCCAGCAGGCCCGGACATGCATCATCCTTTTACGAGCAGTACTTT,CASRPGHASSFYEQYF
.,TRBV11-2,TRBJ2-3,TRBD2,TGTGCCAGCAGCACCGGGGCTAGCGGCACAGATACGAGGTATTTT,CASSTGASGTDTRYF
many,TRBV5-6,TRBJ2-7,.,TGTGCCAGCAGCTTGTCGGGGGTAGCTAGCACCTACGAGCAGTACTTC,CASSLSGVASTYEQYF
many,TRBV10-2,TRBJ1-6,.,TGCGCCAGCAGGGACGGCTATAATTCACCCCTCCACTTT,CASRDGYNSPLHF
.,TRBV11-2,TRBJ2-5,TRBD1,TGTGGTAGCAGCTTAACAGCAGGGGGCTCGTGGGAGACCCAGTACTTC,CGSSLTAGGSWETQYF
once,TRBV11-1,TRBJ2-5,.,TGTCCCAGCAGCCTTGGACAGACGGGGACCCAATACTTC,CPSSLGQTGTQYF
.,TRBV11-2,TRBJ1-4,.,TGTGCCAGCAGCTTAGAGGTTTTGGACGAAAAACTGTTTTTT,CASSLEVLDEKLFF
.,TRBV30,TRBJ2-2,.,TGTGCCTGGAGCCACTCTCTCAGGACATGCACCGGGGAGCCGTTTTTT,CAWSHSLRTCTGEPFF
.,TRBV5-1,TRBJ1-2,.,TGCGCCAACAGCTTGGCGGGTTTCGCTGAGTATGGTTACACCTTC,CANSLAGFAEYGYTF
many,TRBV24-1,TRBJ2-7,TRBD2,TGTGCCACCAGTGACGGCCTTAGTAGCGGGGGATACGAGCAGTACTTC,CATSDGLSSGGYEQYF
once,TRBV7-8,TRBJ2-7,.,TGTGCCGGCAGCTTTGATTCCGCCTACGAGCAGCACTTC,CAGSFDSAYEQHF
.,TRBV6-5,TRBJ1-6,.,TGTGCCAACAGTGGGATAGTGGATTCACTCCTCCACTTT,CANSGIVDSLLHF
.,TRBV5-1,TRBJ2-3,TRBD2,TGCGCCAGCAGCTTGGGAGCGGGGGGCTGTGGAGATACGCAGTATTTT,CASSLGAGGCGDTQYF
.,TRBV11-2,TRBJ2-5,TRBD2,TGTGCTATCAACCAAACTCCTGGCGGGAGGAAAGAGACCCAGTACTTT,CAINQTPGGRKETQYF
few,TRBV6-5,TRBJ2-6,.,TGTGCCAGCAGTCCCGACCTTCCTGGGGCCATTGTCCTGACTTTC,CASSPDLPGAIVLTF
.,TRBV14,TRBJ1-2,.,TGTGCCGGCAGTCAACGATATCACCCTCAAGAGCGCTATGGCTACACCTTC,CAGSQRYHPQERYGYTF
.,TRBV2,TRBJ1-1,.,TGTGTCAGCGATCGGGACACTGAAGCTTTATTT,CVSDRDTEALF
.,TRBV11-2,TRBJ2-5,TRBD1,TGTGCCAGCAGTCATACTCCTGGCAGGGGGAAAGAGACTCAGTACTTC,CASSHTPGRGKETQYF
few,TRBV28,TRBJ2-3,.,TGTGCCAGCAGTCCGTTGTTGGCGGGAAAGTCGGATACGCAGTATTTT,CASSPLLAGKSDTQYF
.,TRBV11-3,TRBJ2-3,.,TGTGCCAACAGCTTAGACAAAGATACGCAGTACTTT,CANSLDKDTQYF
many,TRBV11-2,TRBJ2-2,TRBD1,TGTGGCAGCAGCGTACAGGGGACGTTGTTCGCCGGGGAGCTGTTTTTT,CGSSVQGTLFAGELFF
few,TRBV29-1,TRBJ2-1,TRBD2,TGTAGCGTTTTGACCCGGACTAGTTACAATGAGCAGTTCTTC,CSVLTRTSYNEQFF
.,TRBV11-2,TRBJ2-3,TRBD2,TGTGCCAGCAATACCGGGACTAGCGGCATAGATACGCAGTATTTT,CASNTGTSGIDTQYF
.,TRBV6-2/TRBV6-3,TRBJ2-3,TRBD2,TGTGCCAGTATAAAAGCGGGAGAGTTAACGAGGACTGATACGCAGTATTTT,CASIKAGELTRTDTQYF
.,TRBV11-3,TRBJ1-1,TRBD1,TGTGCCAGCAGCTTAGCAGGGGGCTCTGAAGCTCTCTTT,CASSLAGGSEALF
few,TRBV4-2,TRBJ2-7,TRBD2,TGTCCCAACAGCCCAGCACTAGCGGTTAGTTACGAGCAGTACTTC,CPNSPALAVSYEQYF
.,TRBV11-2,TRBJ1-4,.,TGTGCCAGCAGCGACTCAGGAGGAACAGATGAAGAACTGTTTTTT,CASSDSGGTDEELFF
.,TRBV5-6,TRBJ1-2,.,TGTGCCAGCAGCTTGGAGATGAAGGCCTATGGTTACACCTTC,CASSLEMKAYGYTF
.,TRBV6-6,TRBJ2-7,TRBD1,TGTGCCTGCAGTCTCACCCCGACAGGGGCGGCCGAGCAGTACTTC,CACSLTPTGAAEQYF
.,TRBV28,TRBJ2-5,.,TGTGCCAGCAGTTTATTGGGGGTAAGAGCGACCCAGTACTTC,CASSLLGVRATQYF
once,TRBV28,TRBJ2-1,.,TGTGCCAGCATGTGGGGAGGTACTTACAATGAGCAGTTCTTC,CASMWGGTYNEQFF
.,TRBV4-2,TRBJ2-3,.,TGTGCCAGCAGCCAAGATTTCAGGGGGGAAGATACACAGTATTTT,CASSQDFRGEDTQYF
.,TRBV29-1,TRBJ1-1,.,TGCAGCGCCGGTGCAAGGTGGGGGATGAACACTGAAGCTTTCTTT,CSAGARWGMNTEAFF
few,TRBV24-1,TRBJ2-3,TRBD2,TGTGCCACCAGTGATTCGCGGACTAGCGGGGCCCTCACAGATACGCAGTATTTT,CATSDSRTSGALTDTQYF
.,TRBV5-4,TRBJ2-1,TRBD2,TGTGCCAGCACCACGGGACTAGCGAGAGCCAATGAGCAGTTCTTC,CASTTGLARANEQFF
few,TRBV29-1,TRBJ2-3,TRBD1,TGCAGCGTTTCCGGGACAGGGGTGTCAGATACCCAGTATTTT,CSVSGTGVSDTQYF
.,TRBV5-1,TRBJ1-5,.,TGCGCCAGCAGCTTGGGAGGACAGTCAAGTCAGCCCCAGCATTTT,CASSLGGQSSQPQHF
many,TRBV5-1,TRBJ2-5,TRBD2,TGCGCCAGCAGCTTAGCGGGAGGGCGAGGGGAGACCCAGTACTTC,CASSLAGGRGETQYF
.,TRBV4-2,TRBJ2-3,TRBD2,TGTGCCAGCAGCCTAGTGGCGCTTCTAGCGGGAGTGACATATACGCAGTATTTT,CASSLVALLAGVTYTQYF
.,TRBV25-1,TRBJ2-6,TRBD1,TGTGCCAGCAGCCATTTCACCTCGGACAGGGGCGCCCAGACCGGGGCCAACGTCCTGGCTTTC,CASSHFTSDRGAQTGANVLAF
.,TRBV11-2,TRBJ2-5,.,TGTGCCAGCAACCGAACCCCTGGCGGGGTGAAAGAGACCCAGTACTTC,CASNRTPGGVKETQYF
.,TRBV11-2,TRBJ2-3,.,TGTGCCAGCAGCCGGGGGACCACAGGTACACAGTATTTT,CASSRGTTGTQYF
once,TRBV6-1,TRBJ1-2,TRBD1,TGTACCAGTAGTGACCCCGGGACAGGGGGCGGCTACACCTTC,CTSSDPGTGGGYTF
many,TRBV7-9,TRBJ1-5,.,TGTGCCAGCAGCCGGGAGGGCAATCAGCCCCAGCATTTT,CASSREGNQPQHF
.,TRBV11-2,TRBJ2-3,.,TGTGCCAGCAGCACCCTCGCGTGGGCGCAGTATTTT,CASSTLAWAQYF
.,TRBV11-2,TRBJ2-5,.,TGTGCCAGCAGCCAAACTCCTGGCGAGAGGAGCGAGACCCAGTACTTC,CASSQTPGERSETQYF
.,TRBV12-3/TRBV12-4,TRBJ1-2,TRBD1,TGTGCCAGCAAATCCGGACAGGGGATTGGCTATGGCTACACCTTC,CASKSGQGIGYGYTF
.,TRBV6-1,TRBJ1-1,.,TGTGCCAGCAATGAAGTGAGGACTGAAGCTTTCTTT,CASNEVRTEAFF